One and the same sample provided the 3 T cell receptor beta chains below, sequenced in a study of blood T cells in healthy people across ages. A sample-barcoded 5' primer and a J-beta primer mix were used in a second PCR of roughly 7 to 12 cycles. TCRdb itself ran the 5' RACE reads through MiXCR, one entry per CDR3 protein. The sample holds hundreds of thousands of distinct CDR3 sequences, around 62% seen once. The sample consisted of blood. The receptors were sampled from a man aged 25 to 40 in good health.

This clonotype turned up a few times. The chain joins TRBV5-1 to TRBJ2-3; the D is unclear. Per germline, CDR1 SGHRS and CDR2 YFSETQ. V lost 0 bases and J lost 4, with 9 bases in between. This CDR3 region has 14 residues. The CDR3 region has the DNA TGCGCCAGCAGCTTGGGTGCCCCTGCAGATACGCAGTATTTT. Its protein product is CASSLGAPADTQYF.

V and J are TRBV7-9 and TRBJ1-1, with 7 nucleotides matching TRBD1. The CDR3 is 11 amino acids. Germline V gene lookup returns CDR1 SEHNR and CDR2 FQNEAQ (reference sequence). V was clipped by 4 bases and J by 12 bases; unmatched bases: 5. CDR3 sequence: CASSWDSRPFF. The CDR3 DNA sequence: TGTGCCAGCAGCTGGGACAGTCGCCCTTTCTTT.

This clonotype was recorded a few times. The DNA for the CDR3 is TGTGCCAGCAGTTTAACCCAGATCTCTGGGGCCAACGTCCTGACTTTC. It yields the protein CASSLTQISGANVLTF. The chain joins TRBV28 to TRBJ2-6, with D unclear. V was cut by 2 bases and J by 0 bases, with 8 bases left in between. The CDR3 runs 16 residues. Per germline, CDR1 MDHEN and CDR2 SYDVKM.